This TCR beta chain was found in a study of early T cells in non-severe SARS-CoV-2 infection. Study in general: Sequenced material consisted of bulk RNA (from unsorted whole blood), and chains were unpaired. Study results and limitations: VDJdb matching favored anti-spike CD8 responses, missing private and CD4 specificities.

Germline CDR1 reads DFQATT; CDR2 reads SNEGSKA (reference sequence). J was trimmed by 1 base and V by 6 bases; bases with no gene match: 7. This CDR3 spans 14 amino acids. With regard to this clonotype: Its antigen is unknown.

Unique molecular identifier tags were affixed to discrete cDNA molecules. Via MiXCR, TCRdb re-called the 5' RACE reads, giving one row per CDR3 protein. The table lists over 90,000 distinct CDR3 sequences, 12% of them singletons, with about 4.6% in the top ten. The sequencing used whole blood, collected at baseline. The receptor was derived from an adult who was a healthcare worker with PCR-confirmed SARS-CoV-2 infection or an uninfected control (not recorded which). The rearrangement links TRBV20-1 to TRBJ2-3, with 7 nucleotides matching TRBD1. CDR3: CSALPGQGTDTQYF. DNA for the CDR3: TGCAGTGCCCTGCCAGGACAGGGCACAGATACGCAGTATTTT.